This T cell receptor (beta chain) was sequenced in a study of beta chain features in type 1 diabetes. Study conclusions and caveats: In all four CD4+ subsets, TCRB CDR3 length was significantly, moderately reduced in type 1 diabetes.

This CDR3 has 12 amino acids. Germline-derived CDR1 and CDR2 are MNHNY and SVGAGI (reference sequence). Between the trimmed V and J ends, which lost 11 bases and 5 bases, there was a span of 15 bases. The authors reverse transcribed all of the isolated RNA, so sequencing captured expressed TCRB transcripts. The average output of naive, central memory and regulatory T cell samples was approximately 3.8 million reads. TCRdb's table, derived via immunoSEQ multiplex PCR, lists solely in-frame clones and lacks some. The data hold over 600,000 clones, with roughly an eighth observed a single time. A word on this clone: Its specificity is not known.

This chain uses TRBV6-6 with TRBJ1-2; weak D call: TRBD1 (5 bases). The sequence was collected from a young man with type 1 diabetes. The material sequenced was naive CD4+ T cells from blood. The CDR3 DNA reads TGTGCCGGAACTCGGGACGGATATGGCTACACCTTC. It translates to CAGTRDGYGYTF.